One and the same sample provided the 5 T cell receptor beta chains below, sequenced in a study of control samples from healthy donors and cancer patients. Generated by immunoSEQ multiplex PCR, the TCRdb table keeps only in-frame clones and is missing some. The sample contains 100,000 to 110,000 clones, roughly 84% of which appear only once. Sequenced: blood. The receptors derive from a woman between 50 and 59 years old in good health.

This sequence joins TRBV6-5 and TRBJ2-2; D is possibly TRBD2 (6 bases). This CDR3 region has 14 residues. Germline lookup yields CDR1 MNHEY and CDR2 SVGAGI. V was trimmed by 7 bases and J by 2 bases, leaving 11 bases between them. The CDR3 protein is CASIGGVNTGELFF. The DNA of the CDR3 is TGTGCCAGCATCGGAGGGGTAAACACCGGGGAGCTGTTTTTT.

V is TRBV19 and J is TRBJ1-1; no clear D gene. V lost 7 bases and J 1 base, leaving 10 bases between the germline ends. This CDR3 is built from 13 residues. CDR1 is LNHDA, CDR2 SQIVND, per germline (reference sequence). The CDR3 bases are TGTGCCAGTACTTACACAGCGAACACTGAAGCTTTCTTT. Translated, it gives CASTYTANTEAFF.

The gene calls are TRBV3-1 (or the pseudogene TRBV3-2) and TRBJ2-2; D assignment may be TRBD1 or TRBD2 (5 bases each). Between the trimmed V and J ends, which lost 4 bases and 5 bases, there was a span of 11 bases. Germline CDR1 LGHDT, CDR2 YNNKEL (reference sequence). This CDR3 has 14 amino acids. CDR3 in DNA: TGTGCCAGCAGCCCCTTGGGGGAGACCGGGGAGCTGTTTTTT. Translating gives CASSPLGETGELFF.

The chain uses TRBV5-1 and TRBJ1-5; TRBD1 might be the D (6 bases). This CDR3 contains 16 residues. Germline V CDR1 and CDR2: SGHRS, YFSETQ. V was shortened by 0 bases and J by 4 bases, with 14 bases between the two germline ends. For the CDR3, the DNA is TGCGCCAGCAGCTTGGCGGCGGGGGGGCCAAATCAGCCCCAGCATTTT. Translation gives CASSLAAGGPNQPQHF.

The rearrangement links TRBV7-8 to TRBJ1-5; the D gene is possibly TRBD1 (5 bases). This CDR3 is 17 amino acids long. CDR1 SGHVS and CDR2 FQNEAQ come from the germline V gene. V dropped 1 base and J dropped 0 bases, with 13 bases sitting between them. CDR3 sequence reads: CASSLGGGGISNQPQHF. CDR3 sequence (DNA): TGTGCCAGCAGCTTAGGGGGGGGTGGTATTAGCAATCAGCCCCAGCATTTT.